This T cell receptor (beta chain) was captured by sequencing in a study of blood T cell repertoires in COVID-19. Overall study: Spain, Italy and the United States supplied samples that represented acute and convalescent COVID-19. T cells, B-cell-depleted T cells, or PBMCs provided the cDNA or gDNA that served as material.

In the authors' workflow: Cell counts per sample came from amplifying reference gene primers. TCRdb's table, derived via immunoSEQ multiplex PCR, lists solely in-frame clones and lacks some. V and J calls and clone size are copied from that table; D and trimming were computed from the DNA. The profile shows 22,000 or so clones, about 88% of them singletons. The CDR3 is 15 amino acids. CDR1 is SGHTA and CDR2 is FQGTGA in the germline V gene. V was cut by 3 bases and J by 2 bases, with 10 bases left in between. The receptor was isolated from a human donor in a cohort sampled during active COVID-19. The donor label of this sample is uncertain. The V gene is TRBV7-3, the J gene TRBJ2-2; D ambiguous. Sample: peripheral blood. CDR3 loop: CASSFWARNTGELFF. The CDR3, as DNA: TGTGCCAGCAGCTTTTGGGCGCGAAACACCGGGGAGCTGTTTTTT.